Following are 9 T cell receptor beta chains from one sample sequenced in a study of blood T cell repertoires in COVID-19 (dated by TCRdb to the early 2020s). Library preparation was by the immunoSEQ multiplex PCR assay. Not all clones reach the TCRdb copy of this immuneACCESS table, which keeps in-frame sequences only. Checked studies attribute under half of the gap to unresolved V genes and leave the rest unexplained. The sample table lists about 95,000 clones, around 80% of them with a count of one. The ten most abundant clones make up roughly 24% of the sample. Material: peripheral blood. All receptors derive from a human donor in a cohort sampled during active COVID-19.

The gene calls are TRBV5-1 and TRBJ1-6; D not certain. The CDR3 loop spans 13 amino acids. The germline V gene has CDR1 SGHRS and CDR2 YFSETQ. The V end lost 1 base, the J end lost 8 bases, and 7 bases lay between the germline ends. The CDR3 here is CASSLMQDSPLHF. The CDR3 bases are TGCGCCAGCAGCTTGATGCAGGATTCACCCCTCCACTTT.

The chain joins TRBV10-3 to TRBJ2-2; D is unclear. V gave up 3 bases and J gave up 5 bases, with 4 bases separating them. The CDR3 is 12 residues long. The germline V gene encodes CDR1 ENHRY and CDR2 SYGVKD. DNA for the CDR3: TGTGCCATCAGTGATCGGACCGGGGAGCTGTTTTTT. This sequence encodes CAISDRTGELFF.

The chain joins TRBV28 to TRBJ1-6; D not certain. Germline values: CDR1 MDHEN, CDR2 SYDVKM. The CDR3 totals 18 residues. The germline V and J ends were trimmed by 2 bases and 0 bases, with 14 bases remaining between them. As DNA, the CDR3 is TGTGCCAGCAGTTTAGGTCGTCCCGAGAGCTCCTATAATTCACCCCTCCACTTT. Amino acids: CASSLGRPESSYNSPLHF.

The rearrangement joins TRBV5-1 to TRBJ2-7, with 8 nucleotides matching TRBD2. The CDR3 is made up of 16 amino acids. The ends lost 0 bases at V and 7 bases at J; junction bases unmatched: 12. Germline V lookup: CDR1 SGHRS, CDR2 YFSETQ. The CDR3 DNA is TGCGCCAGCAGCTTGGCCGCAATAGCGGGATTACAAGAGCAGTACTTC. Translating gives CASSLAAIAGLQEQYF.

The CDR3 DNA sequence: TGTGCCAGCTCACCACAGGGACTAGGGGGCTACGAGCAGTACTTC. This codes for CASSPQGLGGYEQYF. The chain carries TRBV18 and TRBJ2-7; TRBD2 matches at 8 bases. Germline-derived CDR1 and CDR2 are KGHSH and LQKENI. This CDR3 is 15 amino acids long. The trim removed 1 base at V and 3 bases at J, leaving 5 bases unmatched. The full variable domain, completed using reference TRBV18 and TRBJ2-7, is NAGVMQNPRHLVRRRGQEARLRCSPMKGHSHVYWYRQLPEEGLKFMVYLQKENIIDESGMPKERFSAEFPKEGPSILRIQQVVRGDSAAYFCASSPQGLGGYEQYFGPGTRLTVT.

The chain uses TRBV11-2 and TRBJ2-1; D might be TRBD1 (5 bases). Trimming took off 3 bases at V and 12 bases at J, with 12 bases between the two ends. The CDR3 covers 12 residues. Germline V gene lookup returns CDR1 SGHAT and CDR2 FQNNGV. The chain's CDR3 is CASSFGAGAQFF. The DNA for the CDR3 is TGTGCCAGCAGCTTTGGGGCCGGAGCGCAGTTCTTC.

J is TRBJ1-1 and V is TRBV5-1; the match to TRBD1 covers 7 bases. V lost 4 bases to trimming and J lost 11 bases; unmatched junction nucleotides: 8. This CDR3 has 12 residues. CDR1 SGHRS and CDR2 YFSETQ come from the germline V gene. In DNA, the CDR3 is TGCGCCAGCAGCCAGCTGACAGGGTACGCTTTCTTT. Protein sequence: CASSQLTGYAFF.

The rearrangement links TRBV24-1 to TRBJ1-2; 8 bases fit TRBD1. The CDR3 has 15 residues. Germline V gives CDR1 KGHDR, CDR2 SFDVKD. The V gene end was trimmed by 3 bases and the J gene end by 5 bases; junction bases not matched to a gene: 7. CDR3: CATSDPDRESYGYTF. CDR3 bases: TGTGCCACCAGTGATCCGGACAGGGAAAGTTATGGCTACACCTTC.

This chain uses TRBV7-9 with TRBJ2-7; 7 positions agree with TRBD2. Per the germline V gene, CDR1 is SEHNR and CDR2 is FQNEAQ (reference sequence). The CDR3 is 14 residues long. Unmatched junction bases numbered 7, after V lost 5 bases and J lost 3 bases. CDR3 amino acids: CASSTSGIFYEQYF. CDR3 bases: TGTGCCAGCAGCACGAGCGGGATTTTCTACGAGCAGTACTTC.